The 5 T cell receptor beta chains presented below share a single source sample, sequenced in a study. TCRdb re-called the 5' RACE reads through MiXCR, storing one row per CDR3 protein. The sample consists of about 10,000 distinct CDR3 sequences, about a quarter of them appearing once. Sample: naive CD4+ T cells sorted from a lymph node. The subset denotes: naive CD4+ T cells, CD4+CD45RA+CD25-. All receptors come from a female donor with breast cancer.

By share, this clonotype ranks as medium-sized (0.01 to 0.1%). The genes are TRBV29-1 and TRBJ2-5; maybe TRBD2 (5 bases). The germline V gene has CDR1 SQVTM and CDR2 ANQGSEA. V was cut by 4 bases and J by 2 bases, with 8 bases left in between. The CDR3 sequence is 12 residues long. The CDR3 protein is CSVGTVQETQYF. The CDR3 DNA sequence: TGCAGCGTTGGGACTGTACAAGAGACCCAGTACTTC.

The chain joins TRBV12-3 or TRBV12-4 to TRBJ1-2, with 8 bases that match TRBD1. The CDR3 contains 13 residues. Trimming cost V 5 bases and J 7 bases; bases outside gene matches: 6. CDR3 region: CASSPNRGGGYTF. The CDR3 DNA reads TGTGCCAGCAGTCCCAACAGGGGGGGTGGCTACACCTTC.

At least ten counts were recorded for this clonotype. It may be a read error: a sequence one base away is much more abundant. The chain has TRBV20-1 and TRBJ2-7; D is unresolved. The V end lost 5 bases, the J end lost 0 bases, and 8 bases lay between the germline ends. The CDR3 has 12 residues. CDR1 and CDR2 from the germline V gene are DFQATT and SNEGSKA (reference sequence). CDR3 coding DNA: TGCAGTGCTTCGTCCGCCTCCTACGAGCAGTACTTC. Protein sequence: CSASSASYEQYF.

This clonotype has a count of ten or more. V and J are TRBV6-6 and TRBJ2-4; D gene uncertain. The CDR3 is 16 residues long. Germline values: CDR1 MNHNY, CDR2 SVGAGI (reference sequence). V lost 0 bases and J 0 bases, leaving 9 bases between the germline ends. The CDR3: CASSYSGFLAKNIQYF. CDR3 coding DNA: TGTGCCAGCAGTTACTCGGGTTTTTTAGCCAAAAACATTCAGTACTTC.

By sample share, this clonotype is medium-sized (0.01 to 0.1%). This chain uses TRBV7-2 with TRBJ1-2; tentatively, D is TRBD1 (6 bases). V lost 5 bases and J lost 4, with 20 bases in between. The CDR3 totals 16 residues. Germline CDR1 SGHTA, CDR2 FQGNSA. CDR3 DNA sequence: TGTGCCAGCAGCCCCCGGACAGCTCAAAGGGCCTATGGCTACACCTTC. Translation gives CASSPRTAQRAYGYTF.